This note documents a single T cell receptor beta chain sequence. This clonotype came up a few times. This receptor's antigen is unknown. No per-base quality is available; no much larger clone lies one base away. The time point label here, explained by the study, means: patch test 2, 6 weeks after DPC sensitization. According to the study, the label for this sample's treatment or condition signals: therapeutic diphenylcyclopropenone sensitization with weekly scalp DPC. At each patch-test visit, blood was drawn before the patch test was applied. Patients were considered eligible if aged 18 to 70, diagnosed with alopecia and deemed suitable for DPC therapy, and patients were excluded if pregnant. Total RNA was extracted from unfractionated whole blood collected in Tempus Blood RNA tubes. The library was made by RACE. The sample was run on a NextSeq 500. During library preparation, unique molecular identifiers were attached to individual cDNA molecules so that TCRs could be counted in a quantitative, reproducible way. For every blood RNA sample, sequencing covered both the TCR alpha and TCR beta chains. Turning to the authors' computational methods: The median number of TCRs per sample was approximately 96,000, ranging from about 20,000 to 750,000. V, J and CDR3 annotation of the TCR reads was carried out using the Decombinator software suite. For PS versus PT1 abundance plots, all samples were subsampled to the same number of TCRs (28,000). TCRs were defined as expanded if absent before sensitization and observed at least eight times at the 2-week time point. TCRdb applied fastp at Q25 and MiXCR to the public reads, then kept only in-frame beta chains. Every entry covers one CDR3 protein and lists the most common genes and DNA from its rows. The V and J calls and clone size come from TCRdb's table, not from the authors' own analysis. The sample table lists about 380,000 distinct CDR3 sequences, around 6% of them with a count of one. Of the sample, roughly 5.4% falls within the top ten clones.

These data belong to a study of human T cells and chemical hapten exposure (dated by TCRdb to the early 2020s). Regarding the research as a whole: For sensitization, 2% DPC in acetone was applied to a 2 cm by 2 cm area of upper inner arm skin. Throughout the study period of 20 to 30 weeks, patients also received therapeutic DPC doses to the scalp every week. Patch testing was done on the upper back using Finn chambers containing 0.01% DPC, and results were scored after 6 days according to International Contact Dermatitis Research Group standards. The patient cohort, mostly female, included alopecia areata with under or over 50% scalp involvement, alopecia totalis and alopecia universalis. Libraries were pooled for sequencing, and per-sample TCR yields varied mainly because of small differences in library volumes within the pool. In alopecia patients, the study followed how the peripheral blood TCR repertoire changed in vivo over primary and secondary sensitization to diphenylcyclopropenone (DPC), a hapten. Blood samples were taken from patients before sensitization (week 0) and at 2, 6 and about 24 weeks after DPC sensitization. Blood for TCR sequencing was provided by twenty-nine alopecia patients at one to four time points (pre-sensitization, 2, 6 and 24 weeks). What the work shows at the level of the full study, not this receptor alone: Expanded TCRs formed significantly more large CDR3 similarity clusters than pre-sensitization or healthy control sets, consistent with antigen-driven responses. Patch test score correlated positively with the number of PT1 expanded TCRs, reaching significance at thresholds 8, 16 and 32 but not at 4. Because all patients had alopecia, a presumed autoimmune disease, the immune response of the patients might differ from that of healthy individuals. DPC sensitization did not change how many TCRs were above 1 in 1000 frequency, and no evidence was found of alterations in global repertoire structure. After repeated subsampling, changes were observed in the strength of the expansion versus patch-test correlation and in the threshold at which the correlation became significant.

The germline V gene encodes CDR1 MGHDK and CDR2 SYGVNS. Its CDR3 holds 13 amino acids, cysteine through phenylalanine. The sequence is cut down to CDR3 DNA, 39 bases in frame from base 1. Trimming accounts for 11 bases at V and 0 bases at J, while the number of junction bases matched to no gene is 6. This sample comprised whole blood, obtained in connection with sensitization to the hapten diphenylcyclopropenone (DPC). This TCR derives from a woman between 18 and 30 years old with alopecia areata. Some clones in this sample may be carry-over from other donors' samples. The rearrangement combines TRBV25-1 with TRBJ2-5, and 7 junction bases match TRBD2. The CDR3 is CACGGSHQETQYF. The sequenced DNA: TGTGCCTGCGGGGGTTCCCACCAAGAGACCCAGTACTTC.